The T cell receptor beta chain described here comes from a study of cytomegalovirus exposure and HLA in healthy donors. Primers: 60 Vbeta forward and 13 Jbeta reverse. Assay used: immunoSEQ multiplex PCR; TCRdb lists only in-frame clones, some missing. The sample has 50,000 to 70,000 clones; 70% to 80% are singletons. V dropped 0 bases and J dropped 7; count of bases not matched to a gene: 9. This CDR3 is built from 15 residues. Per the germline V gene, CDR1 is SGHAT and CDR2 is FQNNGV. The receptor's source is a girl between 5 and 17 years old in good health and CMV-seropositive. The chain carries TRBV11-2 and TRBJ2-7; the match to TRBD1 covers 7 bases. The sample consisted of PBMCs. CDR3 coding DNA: TGTGCCAGCAGCTTAGATGGCACAGGGGCTGGGGAGCAGTACTTC. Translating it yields CASSLDGTGAGEQYF.